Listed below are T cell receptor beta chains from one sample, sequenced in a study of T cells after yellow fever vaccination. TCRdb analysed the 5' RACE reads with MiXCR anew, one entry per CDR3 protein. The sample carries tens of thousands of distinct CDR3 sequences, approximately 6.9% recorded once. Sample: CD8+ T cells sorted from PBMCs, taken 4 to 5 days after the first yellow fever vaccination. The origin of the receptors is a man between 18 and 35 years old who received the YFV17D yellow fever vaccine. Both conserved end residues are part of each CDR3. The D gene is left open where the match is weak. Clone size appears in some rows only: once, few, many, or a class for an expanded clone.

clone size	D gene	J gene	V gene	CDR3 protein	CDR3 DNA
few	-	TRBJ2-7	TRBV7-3	CASAMGSSYEQYF	TGTGCCAGCGCCATGGGCAGCTCCTACGAGCAGTACTTC
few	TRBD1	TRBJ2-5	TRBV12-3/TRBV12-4	CASSNRGTGETQYF	TGTGCCAGCAGCAACCGTGGGACAGGAGAGACCCAGTACTTC
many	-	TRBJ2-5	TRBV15	CATSRDGAAETQYF	TGTGCCACCAGCAGAGATGGAGCGGCTGAGACCCAGTACTTC
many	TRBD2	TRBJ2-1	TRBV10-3	CAILAGGHNEQFF	TGTGCCATCCTAGCGGGGGGACACAATGAGCAGTTCTTC
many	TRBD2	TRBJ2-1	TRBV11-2	CASSRAGGQYNEQFF	TGTGCCAGCAGCCGAGCGGGGGGGCAATACAATGAGCAGTTCTTC
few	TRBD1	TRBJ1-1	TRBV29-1	CSVWDSNTEAFF	TGCAGCGTTTGGGACAGCAACACTGAAGCTTTCTTT
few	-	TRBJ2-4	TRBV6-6	CASNTWTRNIQYF	TGTGCCAGCAACACTTGGACGAGAAACATTCAGTACTTC
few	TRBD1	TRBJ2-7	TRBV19	CASRGTGETYEQYF	TGTGCCAGTAGAGGGACAGGGGAGACCTACGAGCAGTACTTC
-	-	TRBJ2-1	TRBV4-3	CASSQLSRGLSYNEQFF	TGCGCCAGCAGCCAACTGTCGCGGGGGCTTTCCTACAATGAGCAGTTCTTC
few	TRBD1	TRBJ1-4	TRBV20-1	CSASKGQGLNEKLFF	TGCAGTGCTAGCAAGGGACAGGGCCTGAATGAAAAACTGTTTTTT
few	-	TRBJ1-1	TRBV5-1	CASRGQTMNTEAFF	TGCGCCAGCCGTGGGCAGACCATGAACACTGAAGCTTTCTTT
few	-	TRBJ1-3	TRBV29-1	CSVGAGQRGNTIYF	TGCAGCGTTGGGGCGGGACAACGTGGAAACACCATATATTTT
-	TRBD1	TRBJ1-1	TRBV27	CASSLSPADRDTEAFF	TGTGCCAGCAGTTTATCACCCGCGGACAGGGACACTGAAGCTTTCTTT
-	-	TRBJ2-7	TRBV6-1	CASSERGGRGYEQYF	TGTGCCAGCAGTGAAAGGGGGGGCCGGGGATACGAGCAGTACTTC
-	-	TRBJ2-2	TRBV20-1	CSARAGNTGELFF	TGCAGTGCTAGGGCAGGGAACACCGGGGAGCTGTTTTTT
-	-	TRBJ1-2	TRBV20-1	CSAVNREAAYGYTF	TGCAGTGCTGTTAACAGGGAGGCGGCTTATGGCTACACCTTC
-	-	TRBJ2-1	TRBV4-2	CAISPGRRHNEKFF	TGTGCCATCAGCCCCGGGCGCCGGCACAATGAGAAGTTCTTC
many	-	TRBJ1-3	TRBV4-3	CASSQDGGGSGNTIYF	TGCGCCAGCAGCCAAGATGGGGGGGGCTCTGGAAACACCATATATTTT
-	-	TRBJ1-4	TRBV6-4	CASKGGGREKLFF	TGTGCCAGCAAGGGCGGGGGACGGGAAAAACTGTTTTTT
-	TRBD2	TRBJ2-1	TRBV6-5	CASSFPETSGDYSYNEQFF	TGTGCCAGCAGTTTCCCGGAGACTAGCGGGGATTACTCCTACAATGAGCAGTTCTTC
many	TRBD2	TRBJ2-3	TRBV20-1	CSAAFRGGDTQYF	TGCAGTGCAGCCTTTCGCGGGGGAGATACGCAGTATTTT
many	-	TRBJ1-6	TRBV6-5	CASSSGTNSPLHF	TGTGCCAGCAGTTCAGGGACTAATTCACCCCTCCACTTT
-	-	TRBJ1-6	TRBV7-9	CASSRTEYNSPLHF	TGTGCCAGCAGCAGGACAGAATATAATTCACCCCTCCACTTT
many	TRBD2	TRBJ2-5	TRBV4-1	CASSQRTSGGPKETQYF	TGCGCCAGCAGCCAAAGGACTAGCGGGGGTCCCAAGGAGACCCAGTACTTC
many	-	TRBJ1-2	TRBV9	CASSPPGPTNYGYTF	TGTGCCAGCAGCCCCCCGGGTCCGACTAACTATGGCTACACCTTC
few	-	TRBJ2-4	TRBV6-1	CASTRGGSDKNIQYF	TGTGCCAGCACTCGAGGAGGGTCTGACAAAAACATTCAGTACTTC
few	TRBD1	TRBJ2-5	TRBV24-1	CATSRTGVWETQYF	TGTGCCACCAGTCGGACAGGGGTATGGGAGACCCAGTACTTC